This T cell receptor (beta chain) was sequenced for a study of T cell repertoires in cytomegalovirus infection. In the study overall: Public TCR beta signature analysis indicated the presence of both CMV infection and matching HLA type. Study-wide points: HLA-C-restricted CMV clonotypes gave the most frequent clonotype in two of eight donors. Based on cumulative public TCR beta family frequency, carriers of CMV plus the relevant HLA were identified.

Each CDR3 protein gets one entry after TCRdb re-called the reads with MiXCR. Of 200,000 or so distinct CDR3 sequences listed, about 28% were seen once; the top ten hold approximately 31%. In germline, CDR1 is SQVTM, CDR2 ANQGSEA. The CDR3 is 12 residues long. Trimming removed 5 bases at V and 5 bases at J, with 12 bases between. Note on this clonotype: Its specificity is unknown.

The clonotype comes from a human donor in good health (CMV status not recorded). Some clones in this sample may be carry-over from other donors' samples. V gene TRBV29-1 combines with J gene TRBJ2-5; D remains ambiguous. The sequenced material came from PBMCs. The CDR3 DNA is TGCAGCGTTCAGGTGGGTCGGGAGACCCAGTACTTC. It specifies CSVQVGRETQYF.